The source of this T cell receptor beta chain is a study of a mutant IDH1 vaccine in newly diagnosed glioma. Study-wide context: Vaccines began 4-6 weeks after radiotherapy alone, or with temozolomide cycles.

Looked up from germline, CDR1 is GTSNPN and CDR2 is SVGIG (reference sequence). The CDR3 contains 16 residues. Deletions cut 0 bases from V and 2 bases from J, with 15 bases between. Time point: week 35, safety follow-up. Topical imiquimod accompanied each vaccine dose, which consisted of 300 ug of mutant IDH1 20-mer peptide. The donors' diagnosis was new WHO grade 3 or 4 astrocytoma that was IDH1-mutant and ATRX-lost. A word on this clone: The antigen remains unidentified.

Assay: immunoSEQ multiplex PCR; the TCRdb copy retains only in-frame clones and omits some. This table holds some 48,000 clones, roughly three quarters found once. The clonotype originates from a man between 35 and 55 years old with glioma. This chain uses TRBV30 with TRBJ2-3; D may be TRBD1 or TRBD2 (5 bases each). This specimen was PBMCs, taken from a glioma patient whose treatment included an IDH1 peptide vaccine. The CDR3 DNA sequence: TGTGCCTGGAGTGTACTGTCGGGGACCCACACAGATACGCAGTATTTT. Protein sequence: CAWSVLSGTHTDTQYF.